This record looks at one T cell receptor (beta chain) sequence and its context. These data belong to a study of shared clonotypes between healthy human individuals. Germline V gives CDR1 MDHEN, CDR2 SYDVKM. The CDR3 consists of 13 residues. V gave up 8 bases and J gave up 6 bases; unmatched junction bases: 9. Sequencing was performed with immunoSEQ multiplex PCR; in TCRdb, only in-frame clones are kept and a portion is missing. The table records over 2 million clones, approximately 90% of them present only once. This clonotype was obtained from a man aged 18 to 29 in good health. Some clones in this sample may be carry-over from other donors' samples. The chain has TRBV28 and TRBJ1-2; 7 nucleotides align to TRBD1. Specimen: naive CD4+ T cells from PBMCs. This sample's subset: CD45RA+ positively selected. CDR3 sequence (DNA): TGTGCCAGCGCGGGGGCAGGGGGGAATGGCTACACCTTC. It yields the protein CASAGAGGNGYTF.